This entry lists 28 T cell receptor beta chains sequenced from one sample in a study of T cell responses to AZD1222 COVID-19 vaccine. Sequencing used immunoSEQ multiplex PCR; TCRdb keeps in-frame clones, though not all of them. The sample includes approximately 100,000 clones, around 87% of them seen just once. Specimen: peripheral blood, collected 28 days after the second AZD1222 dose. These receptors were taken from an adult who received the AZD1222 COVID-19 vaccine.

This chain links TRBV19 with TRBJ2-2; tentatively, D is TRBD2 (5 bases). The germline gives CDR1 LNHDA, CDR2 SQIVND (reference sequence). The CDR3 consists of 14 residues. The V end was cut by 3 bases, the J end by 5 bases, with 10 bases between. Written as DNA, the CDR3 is TGTGCCAGTAGTATGGGGAGTGGAACCGGGGAGCTGTTTTTT. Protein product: CASSMGSGTGELFF.

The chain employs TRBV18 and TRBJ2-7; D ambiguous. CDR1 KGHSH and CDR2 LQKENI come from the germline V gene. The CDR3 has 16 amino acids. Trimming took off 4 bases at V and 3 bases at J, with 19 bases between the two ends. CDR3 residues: CASSRDPDPRHYEQYF. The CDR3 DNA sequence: TGTGCCAGCTCACGCGACCCAGACCCGAGGCACTACGAGCAGTACTTC.

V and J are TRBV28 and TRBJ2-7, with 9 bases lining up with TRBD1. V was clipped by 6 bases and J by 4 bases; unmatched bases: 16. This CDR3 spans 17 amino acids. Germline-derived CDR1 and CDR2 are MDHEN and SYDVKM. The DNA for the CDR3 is TGTGCCAGCAGAATTCCGAGACAGGGGGAGGAGGGGTACGAGCAGTACTTC. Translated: CASRIPRQGEEGYEQYF.

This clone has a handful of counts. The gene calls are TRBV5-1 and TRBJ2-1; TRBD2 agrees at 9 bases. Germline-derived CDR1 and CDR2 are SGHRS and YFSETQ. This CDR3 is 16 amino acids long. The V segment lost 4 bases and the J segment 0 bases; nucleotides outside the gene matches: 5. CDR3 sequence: CASSKASGASYNEQFF. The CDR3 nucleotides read TGCGCCAGCAGCAAAGCTAGCGGGGCCTCCTACAATGAGCAGTTCTTC.

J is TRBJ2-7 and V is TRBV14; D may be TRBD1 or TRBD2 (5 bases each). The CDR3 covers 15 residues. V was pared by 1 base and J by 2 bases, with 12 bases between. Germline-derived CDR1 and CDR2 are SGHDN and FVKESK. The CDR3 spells CASSQGYGATYEQYF. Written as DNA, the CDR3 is TGTGCCAGCAGCCAAGGTTACGGGGCAACCTACGAGCAGTACTTC.

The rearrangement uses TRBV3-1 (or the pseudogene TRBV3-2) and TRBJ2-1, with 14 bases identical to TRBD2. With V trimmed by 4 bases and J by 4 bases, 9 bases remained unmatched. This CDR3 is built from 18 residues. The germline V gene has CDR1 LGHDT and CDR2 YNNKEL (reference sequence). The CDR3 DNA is TGTGCCAGCAGCCCCTGGACTAGCGGGGGGCTCTGGTACAATGAGCAGTTCTTC. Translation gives CASSPWTSGGLWYNEQFF.

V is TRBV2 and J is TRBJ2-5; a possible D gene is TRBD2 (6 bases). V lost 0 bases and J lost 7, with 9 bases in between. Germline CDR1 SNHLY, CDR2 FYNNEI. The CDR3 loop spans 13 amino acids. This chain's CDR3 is CASSEALGRTQYF. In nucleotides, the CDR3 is TGTGCCAGCAGTGAAGCGCTCGGGAGGACCCAGTACTTC.

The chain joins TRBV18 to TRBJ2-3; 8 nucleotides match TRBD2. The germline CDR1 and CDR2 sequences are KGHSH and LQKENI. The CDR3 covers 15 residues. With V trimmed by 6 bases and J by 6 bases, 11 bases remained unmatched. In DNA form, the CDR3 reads TGTGCCAGCTCCCGGCGAGCGGGGGCCGTTGATACGCAGTATTTT. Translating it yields CASSRRAGAVDTQYF.

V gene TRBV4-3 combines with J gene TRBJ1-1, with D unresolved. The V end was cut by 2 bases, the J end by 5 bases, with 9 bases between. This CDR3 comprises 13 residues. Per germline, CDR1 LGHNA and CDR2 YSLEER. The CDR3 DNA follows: TGCGCCAGCAGCCAATCTTTAAAGACTGAAGCTTTCTTT. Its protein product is CASSQSLKTEAFF.

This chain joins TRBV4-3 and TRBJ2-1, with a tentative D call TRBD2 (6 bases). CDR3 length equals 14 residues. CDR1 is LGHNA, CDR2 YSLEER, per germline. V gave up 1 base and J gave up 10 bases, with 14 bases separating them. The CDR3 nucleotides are TGCGCCAGCAGCCAAGCGGGACTCCCGCGGGAGCAGTTCTTC. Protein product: CASSQAGLPREQFF.

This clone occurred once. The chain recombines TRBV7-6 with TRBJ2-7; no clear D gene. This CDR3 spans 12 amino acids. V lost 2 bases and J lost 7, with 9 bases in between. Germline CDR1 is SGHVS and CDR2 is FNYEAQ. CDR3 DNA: TGTGCCAGCAGCTTATGGGGTAGGGAGCAGTACTTC. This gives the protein CASSLWGREQYF.

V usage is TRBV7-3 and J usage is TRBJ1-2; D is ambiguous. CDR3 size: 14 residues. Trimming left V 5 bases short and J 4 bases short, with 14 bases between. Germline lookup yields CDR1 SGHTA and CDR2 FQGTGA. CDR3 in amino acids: CASSRTAPSYGYTF. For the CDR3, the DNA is TGTGCCAGCAGCAGGACGGCGCCCAGCTATGGCTACACCTTC.

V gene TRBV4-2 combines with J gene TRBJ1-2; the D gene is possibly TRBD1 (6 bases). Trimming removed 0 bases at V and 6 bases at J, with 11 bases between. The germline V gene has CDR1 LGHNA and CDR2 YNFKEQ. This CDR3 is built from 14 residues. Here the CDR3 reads CASSQDYREDGYTF. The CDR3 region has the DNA TGTGCCAGCAGCCAAGATTACAGGGAGGATGGCTACACCTTC.

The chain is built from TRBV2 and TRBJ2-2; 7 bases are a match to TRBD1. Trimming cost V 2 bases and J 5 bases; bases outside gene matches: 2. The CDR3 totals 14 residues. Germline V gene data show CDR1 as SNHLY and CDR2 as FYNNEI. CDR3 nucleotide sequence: TGTGCCAGCAGTGAACCCAGGGGGACCGGGGAGCTGTTTTTT. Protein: CASSEPRGTGELFF.

The CDR3 region is CASSLVGGEPQHF. The CDR3 nucleotides are TGTGCCAGCAGTTTAGTAGGGGGAGAGCCCCAGCATTTT. The J gene is TRBJ1-5, the V gene TRBV27, with D possibly matching TRBD1 (6 bases). This CDR3 is built from 13 residues. Trimming removed 2 bases from V and 8 bases from J, with 10 bases in between. CDR1 and CDR2 (germline): MNHEY, SMNVEV (reference sequence).

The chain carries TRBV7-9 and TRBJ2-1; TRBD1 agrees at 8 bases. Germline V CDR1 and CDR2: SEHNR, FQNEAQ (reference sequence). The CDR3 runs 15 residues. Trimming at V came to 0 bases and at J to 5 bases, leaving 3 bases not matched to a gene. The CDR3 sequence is CASSLAGQVNNEQFF. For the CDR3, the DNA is TGTGCCAGCAGCTTAGCGGGACAGGTAAACAATGAGCAGTTCTTC.

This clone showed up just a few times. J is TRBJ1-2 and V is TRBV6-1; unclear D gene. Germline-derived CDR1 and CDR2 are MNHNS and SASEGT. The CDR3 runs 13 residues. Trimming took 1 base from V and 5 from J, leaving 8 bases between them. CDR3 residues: CASSEGETYGYTF. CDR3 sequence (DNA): TGTGCCAGCAGTGAAGGAGAGACATATGGCTACACCTTC.

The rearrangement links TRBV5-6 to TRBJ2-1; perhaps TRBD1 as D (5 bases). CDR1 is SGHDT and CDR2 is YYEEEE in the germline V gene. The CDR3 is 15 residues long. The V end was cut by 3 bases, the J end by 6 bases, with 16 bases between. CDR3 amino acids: CASSSRTLSVNEQFF. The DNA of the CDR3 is TGTGCCAGCAGCTCTAGGACATTGTCGGTCAATGAGCAGTTCTTC. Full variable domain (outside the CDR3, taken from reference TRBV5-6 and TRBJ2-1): DAGVTQSPTHLIKTRGQQVTLRCSPKSGHDTVSWYQQALGQGPQFIFQYYEEEERQRGNFPDRFSGHQFPNYSSELNVNALLLGDSALYLCASSSRTLSVNEQFFGPGTRLTVL.

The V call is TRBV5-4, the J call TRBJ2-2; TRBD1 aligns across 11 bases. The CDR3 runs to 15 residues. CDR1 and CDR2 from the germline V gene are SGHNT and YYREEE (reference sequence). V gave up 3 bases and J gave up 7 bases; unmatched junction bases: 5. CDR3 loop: CASSSDRGRVGELFF. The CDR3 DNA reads TGTGCCAGCAGCTCGGACAGGGGGCGGGTCGGGGAGCTGTTTTTT.

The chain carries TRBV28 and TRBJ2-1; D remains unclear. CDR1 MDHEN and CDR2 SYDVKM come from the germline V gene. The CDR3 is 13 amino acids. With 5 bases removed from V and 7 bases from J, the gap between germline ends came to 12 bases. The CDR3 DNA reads TGTGCCAGCAGTCCCATGACCGAGAATGAGCAGTTCTTC. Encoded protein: CASSPMTENEQFF. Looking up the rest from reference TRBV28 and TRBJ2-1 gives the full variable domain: DVKVTQSSRYLVKRTGEKVFLECVQDMDHENMFWYRQDPGLGLRLIYFSYDVKMKEKGDIPEGYSVSREKKERFSLILESASTNQTSMYLCASSPMTENEQFFGPGTRLTVL.

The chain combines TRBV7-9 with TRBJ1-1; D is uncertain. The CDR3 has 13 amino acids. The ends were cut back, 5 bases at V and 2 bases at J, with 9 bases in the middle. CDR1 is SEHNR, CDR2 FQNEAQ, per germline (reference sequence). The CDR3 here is CASSPTPNTEAFF. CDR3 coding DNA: TGTGCCAGCAGCCCTACCCCAAACACTGAAGCTTTCTTT.

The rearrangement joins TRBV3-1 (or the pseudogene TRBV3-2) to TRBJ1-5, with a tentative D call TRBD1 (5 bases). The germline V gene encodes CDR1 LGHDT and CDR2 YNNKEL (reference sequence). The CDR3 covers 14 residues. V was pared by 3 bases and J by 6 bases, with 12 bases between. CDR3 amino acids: CASSHGGLGQPQHF. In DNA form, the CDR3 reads TGTGCCAGCAGCCATGGGGGACTTGGTCAGCCCCAGCATTTT.

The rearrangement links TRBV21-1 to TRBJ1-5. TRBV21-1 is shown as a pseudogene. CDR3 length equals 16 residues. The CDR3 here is CASSKGGGGAEQPQHF. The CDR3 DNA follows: TGTGCCAGCAGCAAAGGAGGAGGAGGGGCTGAGCAGCCCCAGCATTTT.

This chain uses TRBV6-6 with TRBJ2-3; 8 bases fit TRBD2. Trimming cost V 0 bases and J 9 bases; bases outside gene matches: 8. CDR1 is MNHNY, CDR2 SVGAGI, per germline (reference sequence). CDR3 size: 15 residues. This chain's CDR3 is CASSYSQRGRTTQYF. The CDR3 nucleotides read TGTGCCAGCAGTTACTCACAGCGGGGGCGCACAACGCAGTATTTT.

The CDR3 is CASSVGEMMDSPLHF. The CDR3 DNA follows: TGTGCCAGCAGCGTGGGGGAGATGATGGATTCACCCCTCCACTTT. V and J are TRBV9 and TRBJ1-6; weak D call: TRBD1 (5 bases). Germline V gene sequence: CDR1 SGDLS, CDR2 YYNGEE. The CDR3 runs 15 residues. V lost 2 bases to trimming and J lost 8 bases, with 14 bases between them.

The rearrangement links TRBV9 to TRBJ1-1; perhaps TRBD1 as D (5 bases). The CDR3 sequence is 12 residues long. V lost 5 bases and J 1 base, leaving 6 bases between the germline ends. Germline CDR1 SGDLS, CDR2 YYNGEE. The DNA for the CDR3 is TGTGCCAGCAGTGGACAGAACACTGAAGCTTTCTTT. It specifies CASSGQNTEAFF.

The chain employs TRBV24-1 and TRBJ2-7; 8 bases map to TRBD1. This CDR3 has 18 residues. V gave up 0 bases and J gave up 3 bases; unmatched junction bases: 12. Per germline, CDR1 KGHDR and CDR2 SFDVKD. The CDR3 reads CATSDLGVLAGQGYEQYF. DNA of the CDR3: TGTGCCACCAGTGATTTGGGTGTGTTAGCTGGACAGGGCTACGAGCAGTACTTC.

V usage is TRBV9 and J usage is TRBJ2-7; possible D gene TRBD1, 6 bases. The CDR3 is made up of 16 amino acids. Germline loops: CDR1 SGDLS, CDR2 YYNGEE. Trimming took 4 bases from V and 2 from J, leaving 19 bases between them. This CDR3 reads CASSPPRDMDTYEQYF. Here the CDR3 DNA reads TGTGCCAGCAGCCCCCCCCGGGACATGGATACCTACGAGCAGTACTTC.